These 6 T cell receptor beta chains came from one sample sequenced in a study of blood T cell repertoires in COVID-19 (TCRdb year 2020). The method behind the library was the immunoSEQ multiplex PCR assay. TCRdb obtained this table from immuneACCESS and retained in-frame rearrangements with V and J assigned. These tables miss some clones; where compared with another copy, unresolved V genes account for less than half of the shortfall, and the remainder is unexplained. The sample yields 200,000 to 250,000 clones; around 81% were counted once. The top ten clonotypes cover 8% to 9.5% of the sample. The sequencing sample was made of PBMCs or T cells enriched from blood (not recorded which). The receptors here all came from a woman between 50 and 59 years old with acute COVID-19.

Of note for this clone: A read error may account for a junction end that differs from germline. This sequence joins TRBV7-9 and TRBJ1-2; 7 bases align to TRBD1. Germline V gives CDR1 SEHNR, CDR2 FQNEAQ (reference sequence). The CDR3 spans 12 residues. The CDR3 is CASSLGGTATIF. As DNA, the CDR3 is TGTGCCAGCAGCTTAGGTGGGACAGCGACAATATTC.

This clone was seen only once. V gene TRBV6-5 combines with J gene TRBJ1-1; 7 positions agree with TRBD1. The J segment lost 1 base and the V segment lost 6 bases, leaving 2 bases of the junction unmatched. This CDR3 is built from 13 residues. CDR1 is MNHEY and CDR2 is SVGAGI in the germline V gene. The CDR3 spells CASRQGRNTEAFF. The CDR3 coding sequence is TGTGCCAGCAGACAGGGGAGGAACACTGAAGCTTTCTTT.

This clone was seen a few times. The genes are TRBV5-1 and TRBJ1-3, with unresolved D. CDR1 is SGHRS, CDR2 YFSETQ, per germline. V lost 4 bases to trimming and J lost 3 bases, with 8 bases between them. The length of the CDR3 is 13 residues. The CDR3: CASSPGNGNTIYF. DNA of the CDR3: TGCGCCAGCAGCCCGGGTAATGGAAACACCATATATTTT.

The chain recombines TRBV6-6 with TRBJ2-7; TRBD2 might be the D (5 bases). This CDR3 contains 14 residues. The V end lost 3 bases, the J end lost 4 bases, and 13 bases lay between the germline ends. Per the germline V gene, CDR1 is MNHNY and CDR2 is SVGAGI (reference sequence). In nucleotides, the CDR3 is TGTGCCAGCAGTTATGAGGGAGTGAAGTACGAGCAGTACTTC. This codes for CASSYEGVKYEQYF.

The rearrangement joins TRBV7-2 to TRBJ2-7; the D gene is possibly TRBD1 (5 bases). The CDR3 runs 13 residues. V was cut by 1 base and J by 7 bases, with 11 bases left in between. Germline CDR1 SGHTA, CDR2 FQGNSA. The chain's CDR3 is CASSLGRVGEQYF. The DNA for the CDR3 is TGTGCCAGCAGCTTAGGCAGGGTAGGGGAGCAGTACTTC.

The rearrangement uses TRBV28 and TRBJ1-2; 9 bases line up with TRBD1. Germline assignment: CDR1 MDHEN and CDR2 SYDVKM. With 7 bases clipped from V and 12 bases from J, the junction kept 9 bases outside the gene matches. This CDR3 is built from 12 residues. The CDR3 is CASKISQGAHTF. CDR3 sequence (DNA): TGTGCCAGCAAAATATCACAGGGGGCCCACACCTTC.